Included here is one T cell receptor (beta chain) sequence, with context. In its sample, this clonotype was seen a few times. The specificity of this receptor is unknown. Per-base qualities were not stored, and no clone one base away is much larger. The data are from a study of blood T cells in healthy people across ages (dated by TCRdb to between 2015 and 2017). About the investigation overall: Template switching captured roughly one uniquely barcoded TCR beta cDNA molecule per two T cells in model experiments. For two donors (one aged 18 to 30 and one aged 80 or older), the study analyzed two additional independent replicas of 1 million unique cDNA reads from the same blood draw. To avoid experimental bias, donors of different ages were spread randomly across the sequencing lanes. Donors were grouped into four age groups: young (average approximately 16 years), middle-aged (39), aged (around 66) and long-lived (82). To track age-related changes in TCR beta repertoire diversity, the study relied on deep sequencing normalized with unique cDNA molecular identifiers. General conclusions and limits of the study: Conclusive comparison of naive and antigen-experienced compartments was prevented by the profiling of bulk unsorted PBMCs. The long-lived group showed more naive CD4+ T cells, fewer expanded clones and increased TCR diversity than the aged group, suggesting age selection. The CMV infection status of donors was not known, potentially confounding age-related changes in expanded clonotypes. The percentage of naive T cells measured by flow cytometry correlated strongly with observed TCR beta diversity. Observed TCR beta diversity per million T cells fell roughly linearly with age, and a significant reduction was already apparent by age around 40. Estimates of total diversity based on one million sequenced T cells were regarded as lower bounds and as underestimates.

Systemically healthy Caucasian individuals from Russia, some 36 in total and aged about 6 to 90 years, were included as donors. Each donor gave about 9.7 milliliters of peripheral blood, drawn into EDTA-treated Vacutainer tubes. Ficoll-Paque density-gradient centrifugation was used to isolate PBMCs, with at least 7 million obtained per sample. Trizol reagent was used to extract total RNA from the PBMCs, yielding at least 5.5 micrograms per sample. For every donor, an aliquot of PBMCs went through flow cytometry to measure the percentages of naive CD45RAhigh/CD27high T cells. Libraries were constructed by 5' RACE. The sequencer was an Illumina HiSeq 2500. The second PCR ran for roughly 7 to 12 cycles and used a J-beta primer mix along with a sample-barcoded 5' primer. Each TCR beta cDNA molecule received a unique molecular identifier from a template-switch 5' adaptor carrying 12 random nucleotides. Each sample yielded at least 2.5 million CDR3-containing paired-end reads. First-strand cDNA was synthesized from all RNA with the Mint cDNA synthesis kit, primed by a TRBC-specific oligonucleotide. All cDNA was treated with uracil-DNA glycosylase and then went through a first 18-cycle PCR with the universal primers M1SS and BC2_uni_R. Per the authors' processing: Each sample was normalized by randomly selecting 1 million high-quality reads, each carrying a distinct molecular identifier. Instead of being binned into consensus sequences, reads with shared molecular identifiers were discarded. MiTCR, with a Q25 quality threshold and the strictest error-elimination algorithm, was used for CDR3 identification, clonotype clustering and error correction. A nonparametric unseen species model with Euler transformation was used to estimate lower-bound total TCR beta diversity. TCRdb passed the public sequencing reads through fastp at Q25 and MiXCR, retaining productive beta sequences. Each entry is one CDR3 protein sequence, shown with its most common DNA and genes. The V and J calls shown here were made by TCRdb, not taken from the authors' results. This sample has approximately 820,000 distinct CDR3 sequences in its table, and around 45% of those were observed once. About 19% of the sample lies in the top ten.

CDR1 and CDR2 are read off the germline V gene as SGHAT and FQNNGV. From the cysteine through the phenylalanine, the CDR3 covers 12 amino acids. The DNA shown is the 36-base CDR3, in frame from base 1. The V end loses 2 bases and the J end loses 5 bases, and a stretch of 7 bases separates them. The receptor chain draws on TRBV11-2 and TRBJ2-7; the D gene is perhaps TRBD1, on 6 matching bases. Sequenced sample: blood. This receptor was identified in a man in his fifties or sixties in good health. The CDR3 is CASSLKGDEQYF. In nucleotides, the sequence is TGTGCCAGCAGCTTAAAGGGGGACGAGCAGTACTTC. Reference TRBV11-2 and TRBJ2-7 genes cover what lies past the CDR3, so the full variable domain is EAGVAQSPRYKIIEKRQSVAFWCNPISGHATLYWYQQILGQGPKLLIQFQNNGVVDDSQLPKDRFSAERLKGVDSTLKIQPAKLEDSAVYLCASSLKGDEQYFGPGTRLTVT.